The entry below gives a single TCR beta chain sequence along with its context. V lost 4 bases and J lost 0; bases outside the gene matches: 1. CDR1 and CDR2 (germline): SQVTM, ANQGSEA. This CDR3 is built from 13 residues. This table comes from immunoSEQ multiplex PCR, and its TCRdb copy is limited to in-frame clones, with some not included. The profile shows 140,000 to 150,000 clones, approximately 94% of them singletons. The data derive from a study of T cell responses to AZD1222 COVID-19 vaccine. The genes are TRBV29-1 and TRBJ2-3, with TRBD2 matching 7 bases. The clonotype originates from an adult in good health. The sequences come from peripheral blood, collected on day 0 of AZD1222 vaccination. CDR3 residues: CSVGGGSTDTQYF. The CDR3 bases are TGCAGCGTTGGGGGAGGGAGCACAGATACGCAGTATTTT.